This TCR beta chain was found in a study of OX40 agonist ivuxolimab in advanced cancers. Clones were read by immunoSEQ multiplex PCR, and TCRdb kept only the in-frame ones, dropping some. The sample includes over 45,000 clones, about four fifths of them seen just once. The CDR3 runs to 15 residues. Looked up from germline, CDR1 is SGHVS and CDR2 is FNYEAQ. The V and J ends lost 0 bases and 4 bases respectively, with 10 bases between them. This specimen was CD4+ or CD8+ T cells sorted from blood, taken in a trial of the OX40 agonist ivuxolimab. V is TRBV7-6 and J is TRBJ1-3, with unresolved D. The TCR sequence derives from an adult with an advanced solid tumor such as melanoma, head and neck, liver or kidney cancer. CDR3: CASSLAGLVGNTIYF. The CDR3, as DNA: TGTGCCAGCAGCTTAGCTGGGTTGGTGGGAAACACCATATATTTT.